These 5 T cell receptor beta chains were all obtained from the same sample, sequenced in a study of identifying expanded T cells in peripheral blood. Data came from immunoSEQ multiplex PCR; TCRdb stores just in-frame clones and leaves some out. The data contain approximately 120,000 clones, 88% of them singletons. Specimen: blood. The receptors shown here come from a person between 18 and 75 years old in good health.

The rearrangement links TRBV11-3 to TRBJ1-2; no clear D gene. This CDR3 has 12 amino acids. Trimming took 1 base from V and 6 from J, leaving 6 bases between them. Germline CDR1 SGHNT, CDR2 YENEEA. CDR3 nucleotide sequence: TGTGCCAGCAGCTTAGGGCCTAATGGCTACACCTTC. It codes for CASSLGPNGYTF.

This sequence joins TRBV18 and TRBJ2-5; D gene uncertain. The CDR3 is 13 amino acids. CDR1 KGHSH and CDR2 LQKENI come from the germline V gene. V lost 3 bases and J 9 bases, leaving 14 bases between the germline ends. This CDR3 reads CASSPGNLKSQYF. The CDR3 nucleotides read TGTGCCAGCTCACCTGGCAATTTGAAGTCCCAGTACTTC.

The chain is built from TRBV7-9 and TRBJ1-5; no reliable D call. Trimming took 5 bases from V and 6 from J, leaving 8 bases between them. The CDR3 runs to 12 residues. CDR1 and CDR2 from the germline V gene are SEHNR and FQNEAQ (reference sequence). The DNA for the CDR3 is TGTGCCAGCAGCCTCCCTGGTCAGCCCCAGCATTTT. This codes for CASSLPGQPQHF.

The chain employs TRBV30 and TRBJ1-2; D gene unclear. Per germline, CDR1 GTSNPN and CDR2 SVGIG (reference sequence). This CDR3 region has 14 residues. The V gene lost 0 bases and the J gene lost 2 bases, with 10 bases spanning the gap. The DNA of the CDR3 is TGTGCCTGGAGTGTAACCGGGAGGAACTATGGCTACACCTTC. Protein: CAWSVTGRNYGYTF.

This clone was observed a handful of times. V gene TRBV19 combines with J gene TRBJ2-7; D gene ambiguous. The germline gives CDR1 LNHDA, CDR2 SQIVND (reference sequence). Trimming shortened V by 11 bases and J by 3 bases, and 11 bases separated the two germline ends. CDR3 length: 11 residues. The CDR3 nucleotides read TGTGCCTGCGGATCCTTCTACGAGCAGTACTTC. It is translated as CACGSFYEQYF.